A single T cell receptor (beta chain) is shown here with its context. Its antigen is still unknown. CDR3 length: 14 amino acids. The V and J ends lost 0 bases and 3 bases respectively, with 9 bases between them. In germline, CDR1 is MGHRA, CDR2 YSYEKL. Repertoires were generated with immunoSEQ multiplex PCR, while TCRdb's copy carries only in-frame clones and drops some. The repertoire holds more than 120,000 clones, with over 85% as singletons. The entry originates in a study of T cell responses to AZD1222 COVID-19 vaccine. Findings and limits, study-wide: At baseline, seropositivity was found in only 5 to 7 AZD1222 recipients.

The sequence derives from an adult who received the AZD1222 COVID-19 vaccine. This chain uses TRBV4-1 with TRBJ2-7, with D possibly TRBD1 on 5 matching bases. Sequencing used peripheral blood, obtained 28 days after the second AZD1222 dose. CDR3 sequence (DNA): TGCGCCAGCAGCCAAGAAAAGGGGAACTACGAGCAGTACTTC. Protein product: CASSQEKGNYEQYF.